This entry concerns a single TCR beta chain. This CDR3 has 15 residues. Germline V lookup: CDR1 SGHTA, CDR2 FQGTGA. V was shortened by 4 bases and J by 0 bases, with 10 bases between the two germline ends. These data originate in a study of blood T cell repertoires in COVID-19. Turning to the study itself: The cDNA or gDNA used as material had been derived from T cells, B-cell-depleted T cells, or PBMCs.

TCRdb keeps only in-frame clones here, not all; method: immunoSEQ multiplex PCR. The table includes around 260,000 clones, around 87% detected once. The V gene is TRBV7-3, the J gene TRBJ2-1; no firm D call. Sequenced: peripheral blood. This sequence was found in a woman between 50 and 59 years old with acute or convalescent COVID-19. This chain's CDR3 is CASSSSESSYNEQFF. The CDR3 nucleotides are TGTGCCAGCAGCTCCAGCGAGAGCTCCTACAATGAGCAGTTCTTC.